Each of the 16 T cell receptor beta chains below was sequenced from the same sample in a study of follicular helper T cells after annual influenza vaccination. Time point: 2015-2016 season, 7 days after influenza vaccination. The protocol was immunoSEQ multiplex PCR, while the TCRdb copy is restricted to in-frame clones and leaves out a portion. The table has about 5,000 clones, approximately 83% seen once. Here the sequenced sample was CXCR5+ CD38- circulating T follicular helper cells from blood, taken 7 days after influenza vaccination. Subset specified: circulating Tfh, non-naive CD4+CXCR5+PD-1+ (ICOS+CD38+ or ICOS-CD38-). Every receptor here comes from an adult who received the influenza vaccine.

The chain couples TRBV4-3 to TRBJ1-3, with D uncertain. Germline-derived CDR1 and CDR2 are LGHNA and YSLEER. The CDR3 totals 15 residues. Trimming shortened V by 0 bases and J by 2 bases, and 8 bases separated the two germline ends. The CDR3 is CASSQETTAGNTIYF. CDR3 in DNA: TGCGCCAGCAGCCAAGAAACCACAGCTGGAAACACCATATATTTT.

The chain uses TRBV7-9 and TRBJ1-4; possibly TRBD1 for D (5 bases). The germline CDR1 and CDR2 sequences are SEHNR and FQNEAQ (reference sequence). The CDR3 has 15 residues. V lost 4 bases and J lost 7, with 16 bases in between. CDR3: CASSSMGTGGEKLFF. In DNA form, the CDR3 reads TGTGCCAGCAGCTCTATGGGGACGGGGGGTGAAAAACTGTTTTTT.

The rearrangement uses TRBV6-5 and TRBJ1-4; D is ambiguous. Trimming took off 2 bases at V and 8 bases at J, with 12 bases between the two ends. CDR3 length: 14 amino acids. Germline CDR1 reads MNHEY; CDR2 reads SVGAGI. CDR3 loop: CASSYRSDGEKLFF. CDR3 sequence (DNA): TGTGCCAGCAGTTACCGGTCCGATGGGGAAAAACTGTTTTTT.

The chain carries TRBV23-1 and TRBJ2-3; no clear D. TRBV23-1 is sorted into the ORF group, with uncertain function. V was shortened by 0 bases and J by 2 bases, with 12 bases between the two germline ends. The CDR3 runs 16 residues. CDR3 bases: TGCGCCAGCAGTCAATCGATTTTGGACCACACAGATACGCAGTATTTT. This sequence encodes CASSQSILDHTDTQYF.

The chain joins TRBV4-3 to TRBJ1-2; possibly TRBD1 for D (5 bases). Germline V gene data show CDR1 as LGHNA and CDR2 as YSLEER. The CDR3 extends over 17 amino acids. Trimming took 1 base from V and 0 from J, leaving 15 bases between them. CDR3 in DNA: TGCGCCAGCAGCCAAGGGGGCTCGGCAGGGACTAACTATGGCTACACCTTC. Its translation: CASSQGGSAGTNYGYTF.

The chain links TRBV4-2 to TRBJ2-3; 13 nucleotides align to TRBD2. This CDR3 spans 18 amino acids. The germline gives CDR1 LGHNA, CDR2 YNFKEQ. The V segment lost 4 bases and the J segment 3 bases; nucleotides outside the gene matches: 10. In DNA form, the CDR3 reads TGTGCCAGCAGCCTAACTAGCGGGGGGGCCCTCTGGACAGATACGCAGTATTTT. As protein: CASSLTSGGALWTDTQYF.

V usage is TRBV18 and J usage is TRBJ1-4; TRBD1 matches 7 bases. After removal of 4 bases from V and 1 base from J, the junction contained 6 bases not matched to a gene. CDR1 is KGHSH, CDR2 LQKENI, per germline. CDR3 length: 16 amino acids. The CDR3 DNA is TGTGCCAGCTCACGAGTTCGGGACAGAACTAATGAAAAACTGTTTTTT. Translation: CASSRVRDRTNEKLFF.

The chain has TRBV11-2 and TRBJ2-2; no definite D call. CDR1 and CDR2 from the germline V gene are SGHAT and FQNNGV. The CDR3 contains 16 residues. Trimming took off 4 bases at V and 0 bases at J, with 12 bases between the two ends. CDR3 amino acids: CASSSAFGANTGELFF. Here the CDR3 DNA reads TGTGCCAGCAGCTCCGCCTTTGGCGCGAACACCGGGGAGCTGTTTTTT.

The J gene is TRBJ1-2, the V gene TRBV5-4, with a tentative D call TRBD1 (5 bases). V shed 4 bases and J shed 1 base, with 17 bases lying between them. The CDR3 is made up of 16 amino acids. CDR1 SGHNT and CDR2 YYREEE come from the germline V gene (reference sequence). CDR3 DNA: TGTGCCAGCAGCATCGGGGCCCTAGCGTTTAACTATGGCTACACCTTC. It specifies CASSIGALAFNYGYTF.

The J gene is TRBJ2-2, the V gene TRBV11-1, with 13 bases matching TRBD2. This CDR3 contains 16 residues. J lost 6 bases, V lost 5 bases, and 6 bases had no gene match. CDR1 SGHAT and CDR2 FQDESV come from the germline V gene (reference sequence). The CDR3 loop is CASSPRLAGGAGELFF. CDR3 coding DNA: TGTGCCAGCAGCCCCCGACTAGCGGGGGGTGCCGGGGAGCTGTTTTTT.

J is TRBJ1-1 and V is TRBV21-1. TRBV21-1 is a pseudogene locus. The CDR3 contains 18 residues. CDR3 sequence: CASSNRDSLSYMNTEAFF. The DNA of the CDR3 is TGTGCCAGCAGCAACCGGGACTCTTTAAGTTATATGAACACTGAAGCTTTCTTT.

The chain carries TRBV11-3 and TRBJ2-7; 8 bases fit TRBD1. The CDR3 runs 16 residues. Losses at the gene ends were 5 bases for V and 3 bases for J; bases not matched to a gene: 12. Looked up from germline, CDR1 is SGHNT and CDR2 is YENEEA. CDR3 in amino acids: CASSPIWGTGFYEQYF. The CDR3 nucleotides read TGTGCCAGCAGCCCCATATGGGGGACAGGCTTCTACGAGCAGTACTTC.

This clone has just a few counts. The rearrangement joins TRBV6-6 to TRBJ1-5; 8 nucleotides line up with TRBD1. CDR3 length equals 15 residues. V gave up 6 bases and J gave up 6 bases; unmatched junction bases: 10. Germline CDR1 MNHNY, CDR2 SVGAGI (reference sequence). The DNA of the CDR3 is TGTGCCAGCAGCCCGGGACAGGCCTACAGTCAGCCCCAGCATTTT. Its protein is CASSPGQAYSQPQHF.

The chain couples TRBV7-3 to TRBJ2-5; D assignment may be TRBD1 or TRBD2 (6 bases each). CDR1 and CDR2 (germline): SGHTA, FQGTGA. The V end was cut by 4 bases, the J end by 7 bases, with 13 bases between. The CDR3 consists of 13 residues. CDR3 sequence reads: CASSYGGLGTQYF. DNA for the CDR3: TGTGCCAGCAGCTATGGGGGGCTCGGGACCCAGTACTTC. Supplemented by reference TRBV7-3 and TRBJ2-5, the full variable domain reads GAGVSQTPSNKVTEKGKYVELRCDPISGHTALYWYRQSLGQGPEFLIYFQGTGAADDSGLPNDRFFAVRPEGSVSTLKIQRTERGDSAVYLCASSYGGLGTQYFGPGTRLLVL.

V is TRBV5-1 and J is TRBJ2-1, with TRBD2 identical over 15 bases. CDR1 and CDR2 from the germline V gene are SGHRS and YFSETQ. The CDR3 is made up of 19 amino acids. Trimming removed 4 bases from V and 3 bases from J; junction bases left unmatched: 11. CDR3 loop: CASSAMGPGLAGGYNEQFF. The CDR3 DNA is TGCGCCAGCAGCGCCATGGGGCCGGGACTAGCGGGGGGCTACAATGAGCAGTTCTTC.

This chain connects TRBV5-1 to TRBJ1-2; 7 positions match TRBD1. Germline CDR1 and CDR2: SGHRS and YFSETQ. The CDR3 sequence is 16 residues long. V dropped 2 bases and J dropped 6; count of bases not matched to a gene: 13. The CDR3 DNA reads as TGCGCCAGCAGCTTCCAGGGGGGGACGGGGAGCGATGGCTACACCTTC. Translation gives CASSFQGGTGSDGYTF.